This TCR beta chain originates from a study of identical twins. Findings and caveats of the study: The more abundant beta clonotypes in cord blood had fewer insertions, and memory repertoires did not show this.

With 4 bases clipped from V and 2 bases from J, the junction kept 4 bases outside the gene matches. CDR3 length: 16 residues. Germline loops: CDR1 SGDLS, CDR2 YYNGEE. Concerning this clonotype itself: Its matching antigen is unknown.

Template switching (which added a universal primer site) was used, and cDNA carried unique molecular identifiers. Using its own MiXCR run on the 5' RACE reads, TCRdb lists one record per CDR3 protein. The data hold about 330,000 distinct CDR3 sequences, with over 9% observed a single time. The same specimen was also included in a second study, on yellow fever vaccine responses in identical twins. From that paper: After vaccination, twins' T cell response reportedly seemed partly convergent, partly personalized.

The rearrangement uses TRBV9 and TRBJ2-1; 12 nucleotides align to TRBD2. The receptor was derived from a woman aged 18-30 years in good health. What was sequenced was CD8+ T cells sorted from blood. CDR3 sequence (DNA): TGTGCCAGCAGCACGACTAGCGGGAGCACCTACAATGAGCAGTTCTTC. This sequence encodes CASSTTSGSTYNEQFF.